This TCR beta chain stems from a study of shared clonotypes between healthy human individuals. Study-wide results and caveats: In this cohort, only blood was sampled, and tissue repertoires likely differ.

The CDR3 has 14 residues. The V gene's germline CDR1 is SGHDT and CDR2 YYEEEE. Trimming removed 5 bases from V and 3 bases from J, with 15 bases in between. This table comes from immunoSEQ multiplex PCR, and its TCRdb copy is limited to in-frame clones, with some not included. The table shows 2 million to 2.5 million clones, with approximately 94% occurring only once. Of note for this clone: Antigen specificity is unknown.

Naive CD8 cells comprised CD45RO-negative, CCR7-positively selected cells, excluding terminally differentiated effector memory CD45RA+ cells. Sequenced input: naive CD8+ T cells sorted from blood. V gene TRBV5-6 combines with J gene TRBJ2-7; maybe TRBD2 (6 bases). This clonotype originated in a man aged 18 to 29 in good health. The CDR3 region is CASSYGPGDYEQYF. The CDR3 coding sequence is TGTGCCAGCAGTTATGGGCCGGGAGACTACGAGCAGTACTTC.